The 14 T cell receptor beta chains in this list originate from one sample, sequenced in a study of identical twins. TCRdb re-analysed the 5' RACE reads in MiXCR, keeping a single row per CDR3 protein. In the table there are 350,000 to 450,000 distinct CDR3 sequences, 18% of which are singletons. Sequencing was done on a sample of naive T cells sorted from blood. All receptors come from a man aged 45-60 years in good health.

CDR3 in amino acids: CASSYSIGGEAKNIQYF. The CDR3 nucleotides read TGTGCCAGCAGTTACTCTATAGGGGGCGAAGCCAAAAACATTCAGTACTTC. The rearrangement links TRBV6-5 to TRBJ2-4, with 7 bases identical to TRBD1. The CDR3 sequence is 17 residues long. Losses at the gene ends were 0 bases for V and 0 bases for J; bases not matched to a gene: 5. The germline V gene has CDR1 MNHEY and CDR2 SVGAGI.

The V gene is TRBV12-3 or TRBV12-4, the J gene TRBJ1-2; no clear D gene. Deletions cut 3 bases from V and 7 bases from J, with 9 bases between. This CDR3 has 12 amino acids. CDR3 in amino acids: CASSLVGSGYTF. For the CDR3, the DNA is TGTGCCAGCAGTTTGGTAGGGTCTGGCTACACCTTC.

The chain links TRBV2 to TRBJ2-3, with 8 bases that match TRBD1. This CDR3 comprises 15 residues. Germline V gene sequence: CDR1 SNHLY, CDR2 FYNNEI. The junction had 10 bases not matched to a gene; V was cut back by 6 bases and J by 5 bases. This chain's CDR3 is CASSVRGTGRDTQYF. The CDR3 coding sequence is TGTGCCAGCAGCGTTCGCGGGACAGGAAGAGATACGCAGTATTTT.

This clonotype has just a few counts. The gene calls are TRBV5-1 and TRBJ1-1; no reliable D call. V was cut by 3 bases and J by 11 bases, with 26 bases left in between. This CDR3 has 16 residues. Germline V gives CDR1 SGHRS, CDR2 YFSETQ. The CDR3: CASSSLLERRAENAFF. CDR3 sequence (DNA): TGCGCCAGCAGCTCCCTCCTCGAACGACGGGCGGAAAACGCTTTCTTT. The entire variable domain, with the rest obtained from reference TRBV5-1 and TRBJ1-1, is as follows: KAGVTQTPRYLIKTRGQQVTLSCSPISGHRSVSWYQQTPGQGLQFLFEYFSETQRNKGNFPGRFSGRQFSNSRSEMNVSTLELGDSALYLCASSSLLERRAENAFFGQGTRLTVV.

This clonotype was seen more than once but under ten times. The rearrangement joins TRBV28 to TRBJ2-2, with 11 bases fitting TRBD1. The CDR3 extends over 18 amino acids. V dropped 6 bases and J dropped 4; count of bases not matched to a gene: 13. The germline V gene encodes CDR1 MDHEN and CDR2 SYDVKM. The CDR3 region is CASSHLRTGGWSTGELFF. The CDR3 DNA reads TGTGCCAGCAGCCACTTAAGGACAGGGGGCTGGAGCACCGGGGAGCTGTTTTTT.

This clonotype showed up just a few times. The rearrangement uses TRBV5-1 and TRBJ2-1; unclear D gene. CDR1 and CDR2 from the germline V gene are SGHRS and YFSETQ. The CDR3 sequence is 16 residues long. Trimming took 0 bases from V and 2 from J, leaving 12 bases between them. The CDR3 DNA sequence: TGCGCCAGCAGCTTGGATTTCTCCCTAACCTACAATGAGCAGTTCTTC. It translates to CASSLDFSLTYNEQFF.

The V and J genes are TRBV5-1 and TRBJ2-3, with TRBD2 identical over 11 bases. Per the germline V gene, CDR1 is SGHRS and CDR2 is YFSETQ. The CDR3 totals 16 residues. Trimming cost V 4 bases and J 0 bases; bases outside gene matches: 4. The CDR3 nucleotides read TGCGCCAGCAGCATTTCTAGCGGGGGGAGCACAGATACGCAGTATTTT. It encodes CASSISSGGSTDTQYF.

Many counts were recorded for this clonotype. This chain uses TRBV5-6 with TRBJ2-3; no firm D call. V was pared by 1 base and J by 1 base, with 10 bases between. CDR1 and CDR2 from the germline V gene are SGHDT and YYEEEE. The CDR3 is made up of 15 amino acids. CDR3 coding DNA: TGTGCCAGCAGCTTGACTCCGACCGGCACAGATACGCAGTATTTT. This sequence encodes CASSLTPTGTDTQYF.

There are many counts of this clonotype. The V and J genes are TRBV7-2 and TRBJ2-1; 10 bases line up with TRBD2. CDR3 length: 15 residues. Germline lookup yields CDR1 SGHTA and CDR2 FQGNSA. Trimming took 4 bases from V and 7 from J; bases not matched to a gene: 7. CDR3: CASSSSGRSNNEQFF. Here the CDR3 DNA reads TGTGCCAGCAGCTCTAGCGGGAGAAGTAATAATGAGCAGTTCTTC.

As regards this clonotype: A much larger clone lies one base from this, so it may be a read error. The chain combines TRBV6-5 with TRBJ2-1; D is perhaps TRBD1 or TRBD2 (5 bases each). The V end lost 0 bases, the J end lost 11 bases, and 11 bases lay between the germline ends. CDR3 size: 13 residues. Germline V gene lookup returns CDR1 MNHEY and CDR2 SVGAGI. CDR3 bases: TGTGCCAGCAGTTACTCTTGGGGGAATAAGCAGTTCTTC. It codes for CASSYSWGNKQFF.

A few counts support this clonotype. The CDR3 loop is CASSLGVGQGTGYTF. The CDR3 bases are TGTGCCAGCAGTTTAGGTGTGGGACAGGGGACTGGCTACACCTTC. The chain is built from TRBV12-3 or TRBV12-4 and TRBJ1-2, with 10 positions matching TRBD1. The CDR3 runs 15 residues. V shed 1 base and J 7 bases; nucleotides not matched to a gene: 6.

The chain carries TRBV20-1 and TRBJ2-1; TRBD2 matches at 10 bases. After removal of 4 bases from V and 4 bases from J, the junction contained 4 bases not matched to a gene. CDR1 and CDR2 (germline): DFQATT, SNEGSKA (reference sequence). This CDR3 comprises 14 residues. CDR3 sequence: CSATGLAVYNEQFF. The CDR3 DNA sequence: TGCAGTGCTACTGGACTAGCGGTTTACAATGAGCAGTTCTTC.

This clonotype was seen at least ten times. CDR3 coding DNA: TGTGCCAGCAGTATCGAGGTTTTATATGAGCAGTTCTTC. It codes for CASSIEVLYEQFF. The V call is TRBV6-6, the J call TRBJ2-1; D unclear. V was cut by 5 bases and J by 8 bases, with 13 bases left in between. The CDR3 has 13 residues. The germline V gene encodes CDR1 MNHNY and CDR2 SVGAGI (reference sequence).

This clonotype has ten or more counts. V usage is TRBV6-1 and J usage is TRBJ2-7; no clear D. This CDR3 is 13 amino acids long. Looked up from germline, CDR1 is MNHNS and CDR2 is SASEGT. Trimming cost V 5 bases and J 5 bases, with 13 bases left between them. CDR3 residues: CASSTSSQNEQYF. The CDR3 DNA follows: TGTGCCAGCAGTACGAGCAGCCAGAACGAGCAGTACTTC.